The clone carrying this T cell receptor beta chain was seen a few times. Its antigen is currently unknown. This entry is derived from a study of early T cells in non-severe SARS-CoV-2 infection. Each cDNA molecule carried a unique molecular identifier. TCRdb reprocessed the 5' RACE reads with MiXCR, giving one entry per CDR3 protein. This sample yields tens of thousands of distinct CDR3 sequences, of which more than 8.5% are seen a single time; 8.5% to 9.5% belongs to the top ten. Findings of the study overall: Anti-spike CD8 responses were favored in VDJdb matching, and private and CD4 specificities were missed.

The CDR3 runs 11 residues. CDR1 SQVTM and CDR2 ANQGSEA come from the germline V gene. V was trimmed by 4 bases and J by 2 bases, leaving 6 bases between them. This TCR derives from an adult who was a healthcare worker with PCR-confirmed SARS-CoV-2 infection or an uninfected control (not recorded which). Sequencing was performed on whole blood. This rearrangement joins TRBV29-1 to TRBJ2-7; a weak D match, TRBD1 (6 bases). CDR3 loop: CSVGDTYEQYF. The CDR3 DNA is TGCAGCGTTGGGGACACCTACGAGCAGTACTTC.